Each of the 32 T cell receptor beta chains below was sequenced from the same sample in a study of blood T cell repertoires in COVID-19. Produced via immunoSEQ multiplex PCR; TCRdb's table is partial and in-frame only. This sample has fewer than 90,000 clones, with 65% to 80% found just once. Source material: peripheral blood. The source is a human donor in a cohort sampled during active COVID-19.

This chain links TRBV2 with TRBJ2-7, with D perhaps matching TRBD2 (6 bases). The V end lost 6 bases, the J end lost 4 bases, and 10 bases lay between the germline ends. CDR1 and CDR2 (germline): SNHLY, FYNNEI. The CDR3 sequence is 12 residues long. The CDR3 DNA reads TGTGCCAGCAGCGGGAGTGGATACGAGCAGTACTTC. Translating gives CASSGSGYEQYF.

The sample holds a few counts of this clone. The J gene is TRBJ2-1, the V gene TRBV7-2, with D maybe TRBD2 (6 bases). CDR1 SGHTA and CDR2 FQGNSA come from the germline V gene. V was pared by 2 bases and J by 0 bases, with 11 bases between. This CDR3 has 16 amino acids. The CDR3 region is CASSLTGDLSYNEQFF. The CDR3 DNA sequence: TGTGCCAGCAGCTTAACGGGAGACCTCTCCTACAATGAGCAGTTCTTC.

This clone was counted only a few times. The V call is TRBV29-1, the J call TRBJ2-1; D is possibly TRBD2 (6 bases). The V end was cut by 3 bases, the J end by 9 bases, with 15 bases between. This CDR3 comprises 13 residues. The V gene's germline CDR1 is SQVTM and CDR2 ANQGSEA. CDR3: CSVEASARVEQFF. The CDR3 region has the DNA TGCAGCGTTGAGGCTAGCGCCAGGGTTGAGCAGTTCTTC.

The CDR3 region is CASRLTGGTEAFF. Written as DNA, the CDR3 is TGTGCCAGCAGACTGACAGGGGGGACTGAAGCTTTCTTT. This chain links TRBV27 with TRBJ1-1; TRBD1 aligns across 9 bases. Germline V lookup: CDR1 MNHEY, CDR2 SMNVEV (reference sequence). The CDR3 has 13 residues. J gave up 5 bases and V 6 bases, and 4 bases lay outside the gene matches.

This chain links TRBV6-2 or TRBV6-3 with TRBJ2-1; no clear D. The CDR3 has 14 residues. Trimming pared 2 bases from V and 9 bases from J, leaving 14 bases between. Germline V gene lookup returns CDR1 MNHEY and CDR2 SVGEGT. The CDR3 bases are TGTGCCAGCAGTTACCTAGTAGTGGTGGGTGAGCAGTTCTTC. Translated, it gives CASSYLVVVGEQFF.

CDR3 DNA sequence: TGTGCCAGCAGCTCTTCCGGGAGAACCTACGAGCAGTACTTC. Protein: CASSSSGRTYEQYF. The chain recombines TRBV7-2 with TRBJ2-7, with a possible D match to TRBD2 (6 bases). The germline CDR1 and CDR2 sequences are SGHTA and FQGNSA. Trimming took 4 bases from V and 2 from J, leaving 12 bases between them. The CDR3 extends over 14 amino acids.

This chain connects TRBV4-2 to TRBJ2-7, with 8 bases that match TRBD2. CDR1 is LGHNA, CDR2 YNFKEQ, per germline. V lost 7 bases, J lost 2 bases, and 7 bases stayed unmatched. This CDR3 has 14 residues. The CDR3 region is CASTGRGGPYEQYF. DNA for the CDR3: TGTGCCAGCACCGGGAGGGGAGGTCCCTACGAGCAGTACTTC.

V usage is TRBV9 and J usage is TRBJ2-1; a possible D gene is TRBD2 (5 bases). Germline V gene data show CDR1 as SGDLS and CDR2 as YYNGEE. The CDR3 sequence is 13 residues long. Trimming cost V 10 bases and J 1 base, with 12 bases left between them. CDR3 protein: CASQRESYNEQFF. DNA for the CDR3: TGTGCCTCCCAGAGGGAGTCCTACAATGAGCAGTTCTTC.

The V call is TRBV6-5, the J call TRBJ1-5; 8 nucleotides match TRBD1. Trimming removed 8 bases from V and 6 bases from J; junction bases left unmatched: 9. Per germline, CDR1 MNHEY and CDR2 SVGAGI. This CDR3 region has 14 residues. The CDR3 loop reads CASSSTGGVQPQHF. CDR3 DNA: TGTGCCAGCTCGTCCACAGGGGGTGTTCAGCCCCAGCATTTT.

V usage is TRBV5-1 and J usage is TRBJ1-6; 7 bases line up with TRBD1. The CDR3 length is 17 residues. Germline lookup yields CDR1 SGHRS and CDR2 YFSETQ. J was trimmed by 2 bases and V by 0 bases; bases with no gene match: 5. The CDR3: CASSLDLGGPYNSPLHF. In DNA, the CDR3 is TGCGCCAGCAGCTTGGATCTAGGGGGCCCCTATAATTCACCCCTCCACTTT.

V is TRBV19 and J is TRBJ2-3; 7 nucleotides line up with TRBD1. Germline trimming cut 1 base from V and 2 bases from J; bases unmatched to any gene: 3. CDR1 is LNHDA, CDR2 SQIVND, per germline (reference sequence). The CDR3 loop spans 15 amino acids. CDR3 in amino acids: CASSIGQGYTDTQYF. The CDR3 nucleotides read TGTGCCAGTAGTATAGGACAGGGATACACAGATACGCAGTATTTT. The full variable domain, rest sourced from reference TRBV19 and TRBJ2-3, is DGGITQSPKYLFRKEGQNVTLSCEQNLNHDAMYWYRQDPGQGLRLIYYSQIVNDFQKGDIAEGYSVSREKKESFPLTVTSAQKNPTAFYLCASSIGQGYTDTQYFGPGTRLTVL.

This chain joins TRBV9 and TRBJ2-3; tentative D call: TRBD1 (5 bases). The germline V and J ends were trimmed by 3 bases and 2 bases, with 13 bases remaining between them. Germline assignment: CDR1 SGDLS and CDR2 YYNGEE. The CDR3 spans 15 residues. This CDR3 is CASSATAKPTDTQYF. In DNA, the CDR3 is TGTGCCAGCAGCGCGACAGCGAAACCCACAGATACGCAGTATTTT. Looking up the rest from reference TRBV9 and TRBJ2-3 gives the full variable domain: DSGVTQTPKHLITATGQRVTLRCSPRSGDLSVYWYQQSLDQGLQFLIQYYNGEERAKGNILERFSAQQFPDLHSELNLSSLELGDSALYFCASSATAKPTDTQYFGPGTRLTVL.

The rearrangement joins TRBV7-9 to TRBJ2-7; 11 nucleotides agree with TRBD1. There are 14 residues in the CDR3. V shed 5 bases and J 3 bases; nucleotides not matched to a gene: 3. CDR1 SEHNR and CDR2 FQNEAQ come from the germline V gene (reference sequence). The CDR3 nucleotides are TGTGCCAGCAGCCCCGGGACAGGGGGCTACGAGCAGTACTTC. Its protein product is CASSPGTGGYEQYF.

This clone was found a few times. The CDR3 loop reads CATSDWTGMRAFF. CDR3 bases: TGTGCCACCAGTGACTGGACAGGAATGAGAGCTTTCTTT. The gene calls are TRBV24-1 and TRBJ1-1; the match to TRBD1 covers 7 bases. The CDR3 runs 13 residues. V shed 4 bases, J shed 10 bases, and the junction held 8 bases outside the gene matches. The germline CDR1 and CDR2 sequences are KGHDR and SFDVKD.

The rearrangement uses TRBV3-1 (or the pseudogene TRBV3-2) and TRBJ2-7; D is possibly TRBD1 (6 bases). Germline V gives CDR1 LGHDT, CDR2 YNNKEL (reference sequence). The CDR3 covers 16 residues. V was cut by 5 bases and J by 6 bases, with 23 bases left in between. The CDR3 DNA follows: TGTGCCAGCAGCAAAAGGTCGGACAGCGGTAGGAGCGAGCAGTACTTC. It translates to CASSKRSDSGRSEQYF.

The chain joins TRBV28 to TRBJ2-2; possibly TRBD2 for D (5 bases). Germline CDR1 and CDR2: MDHEN and SYDVKM. V lost 6 bases and J 1 base, leaving 15 bases between the germline ends. This CDR3 is built from 16 residues. The CDR3 reads CASRFAGRGNTGELFF. The DNA of the CDR3 is TGTGCCAGCAGATTCGCGGGCCGGGGGAACACCGGGGAGCTGTTTTTT.

The rearrangement links TRBV9 to TRBJ2-1, with TRBD1 matching over 8 bases. Germline V gene sequence: CDR1 SGDLS, CDR2 YYNGEE. Losses at the gene ends were 0 bases for V and 9 bases for J; bases not matched to a gene: 8. The CDR3 length is 15 residues. The CDR3 sequence is CASSVVPGGEGEQFF. CDR3 DNA sequence: TGTGCCAGCAGCGTAGTCCCAGGGGGCGAGGGTGAGCAGTTCTTC.

This chain uses TRBV18 with TRBJ2-7; 7 bases are a match to TRBD1. The CDR3 runs to 13 residues. Trimming took 4 bases from V and 7 from J; bases not matched to a gene: 7. Per germline, CDR1 KGHSH and CDR2 LQKENI. The DNA for the CDR3 is TGTGCCAGCTCACTGGACAGGCTTGGGGAGCAGTACTTC. It yields the protein CASSLDRLGEQYF.

This clone came up once. V usage is TRBV2 and J usage is TRBJ1-4; 7 bases fit TRBD1. The V gene end was trimmed by 6 bases and the J gene end by 3 bases; junction bases not matched to a gene: 4. The CDR3 is 14 amino acids. The V gene's germline CDR1 is SNHLY and CDR2 FYNNEI. The CDR3 loop reads CASRGTAPNEKLFF. Written as DNA, the CDR3 is TGTGCCAGCAGAGGGACAGCCCCTAATGAAAAACTGTTTTTT.

This clone was recorded a few times. The gene calls are TRBV11-2 and TRBJ1-5; 10 bases agree with TRBD1. CDR3 length: 17 residues. Germline CDR1 reads SGHAT; CDR2 reads FQNNGV. Losses at the gene ends were 1 base for V and 1 base for J; bases not matched to a gene: 4. CDR3 region: CASSLGTGGVSNQPQHF. The CDR3 coding sequence is TGTGCCAGCAGCTTAGGGACAGGGGGAGTGAGCAATCAGCCCCAGCATTTT.

The chain combines TRBV4-3 with TRBJ2-7; D is uncertain. V was pared by 0 bases and J by 6 bases, with 15 bases between. Germline V gene lookup returns CDR1 LGHNA and CDR2 YSLEER. The CDR3 runs 15 residues. CDR3 residues: CASSQDFPTQREQYF. CDR3 coding DNA: TGCGCCAGCAGCCAAGATTTCCCGACCCAGCGCGAGCAGTACTTC.

The chain is built from TRBV4-1 and TRBJ1-2, with TRBD1 matching over 9 bases. The CDR3 has 14 amino acids. The germline CDR1 and CDR2 sequences are MGHRA and YSYEKL. V lost 2 bases, J lost 8 bases, and 6 bases stayed unmatched. The CDR3 nucleotides read TGCGCCAGCAGCCAAAGGACAGGGGTTTTCGGCTACACCTTC. Translated, it gives CASSQRTGVFGYTF.

A single count supports this clone. This chain joins TRBV5-5 and TRBJ2-3, with D possibly TRBD1 on 6 matching bases. The CDR3 runs 15 residues. V shed 0 bases and J shed 1 base, with 9 bases lying between them. The germline V gene encodes CDR1 SGHKS and CDR2 YYEKEE (reference sequence). CDR3 bases: TGTGCCAGCAGCTTGGTACAGGGCGGCACAGATACGCAGTATTTT. It translates to CASSLVQGGTDTQYF.

V usage is TRBV7-2 and J usage is TRBJ2-7, with a tentative D call TRBD2 (6 bases). The CDR3 spans 15 residues. Germline loops: CDR1 SGHTA, CDR2 FQGNSA. V was clipped by 3 bases and J by 7 bases, with 19 bases between them. CDR3 in amino acids: CASSFSGLTVGEQYF. Here the CDR3 DNA reads TGTGCCAGCAGCTTTAGCGGACTTACGGTGGGGGAGCAGTACTTC.

This sequence joins TRBV3-1 (or the pseudogene TRBV3-2) and TRBJ2-1, with TRBD2 matching over 9 bases. Trimming took 0 bases from V and 15 from J; bases not matched to a gene: 6. The germline V gene encodes CDR1 LGHDT and CDR2 YNNKEL (reference sequence). The CDR3 loop spans 13 amino acids. As DNA, the CDR3 is TGTGCCAGCAGCCAAGATCTAGCGGGACGTTTGTTCTTC. Encoded protein: CASSQDLAGRLFF.

The chain carries TRBV30 and TRBJ2-1; 11 bases line up with TRBD2. The CDR3 covers 18 residues. The junction had 8 bases not matched to a gene; V was cut back by 0 bases and J by 1 base. Germline V lookup: CDR1 GTSNPN, CDR2 SVGIG (reference sequence). Here the CDR3 reads CAWSVSGLAGPSYNEQFF. CDR3 nucleotide sequence: TGTGCCTGGAGTGTCTCAGGACTAGCGGGCCCTTCCTACAATGAGCAGTTCTTC.

The rearrangement uses TRBV2 and TRBJ2-3; no clear D. CDR1 SNHLY and CDR2 FYNNEI come from the germline V gene. The V gene lost 5 bases and the J gene lost 2 bases, with 2 bases spanning the gap. The CDR3 has 11 residues. This chain's CDR3 is CASSYTDTQYF. The DNA for the CDR3 is TGTGCCAGCAGTTACACAGATACGCAGTATTTT.

The CDR3 spells CASSFGGRTYEQYF. CDR3 coding DNA: TGTGCCAGCAGCTTCGGCGGGAGAACCTACGAGCAGTACTTC. The V and J genes are TRBV7-2 and TRBJ2-7, with TRBD2 identical over 7 bases. Per germline, CDR1 SGHTA and CDR2 FQGNSA. Trimming at V came to 3 bases and at J to 2 bases, leaving 4 bases not matched to a gene. CDR3 length equals 14 residues.

The rearrangement links TRBV7-6 to TRBJ2-7; 7 bases align to TRBD2. V trimming: 1 base; J trimming: 6 bases; junction bases outside the gene matches: 9. Germline V gene data show CDR1 as SGHVS and CDR2 as FNYEAQ. This CDR3 has 15 residues. The CDR3 is CASSLDPGTTTEQYF. Written as DNA, the CDR3 is TGTGCCAGCAGCTTAGACCCCGGGACTACCACCGAGCAGTACTTC.

In DNA, the CDR3 is TGTGCCAGCAGGCCGCAGGGCGTCCATGGCTACACCTTC. As protein: CASRPQGVHGYTF. The chain carries TRBV6-6 and TRBJ1-2; D may be TRBD1 (5 bases). Germline values: CDR1 MNHNY, CDR2 SVGAGI (reference sequence). The CDR3 runs 13 residues. Trimming removed 6 bases from V and 6 bases from J, with 14 bases in between.

The V call is TRBV2, the J call TRBJ1-1; 7 bases are a match to TRBD1. V lost 6 bases, J lost 0 bases, and 4 bases stayed unmatched. Germline values: CDR1 SNHLY, CDR2 FYNNEI. CDR3 length: 14 amino acids. The CDR3 region is CASRAQGMNTEAFF. The DNA of the CDR3 is TGTGCCAGCAGGGCACAGGGGATGAACACTGAAGCTTTCTTT.

This chain links TRBV5-8 with TRBJ1-1; 7 nucleotides agree with TRBD1. Germline trimming cut 0 bases from V and 5 bases from J; bases unmatched to any gene: 7. This CDR3 is built from 15 residues. Looked up from germline, CDR1 is SGHTS and CDR2 is YDEGEE. The CDR3 sequence: CASSLGGGQWTEAFF. The CDR3, as DNA: TGTGCCAGCAGCTTGGGAGGGGGCCAGTGGACTGAAGCTTTCTTT.